The source of this T cell receptor beta chain is a study of T cells in Graves' hyperthyroidism and ophthalmopathy. Authors of the study amplified TCR beta CDR3 regions from RNA transcripts. TCR CDR3 regions were first amplified by RT-PCR with HTBI primers. TCRdb processed the multiplex PCR reads anew with MiXCR; each CDR3 protein has one entry. The sample includes more than 550,000 distinct CDR3 sequences, around 20% of them seen just once. Those patients with uncontrolled infection, other autoimmune disease, pregnancy or lactation were excluded. Sequenced sample: blood. The sequence derives from a woman aged 50 to 60 with Graves' hyperthyroidism that later progressed to Graves' ophthalmopathy.

For the CDR3, the DNA is TGTGCCACCTGGGACGTCCGCCCGGCCGGGGAGCTGTTTTTT. Protein: CATWDVRPAGELFF. The chain couples TRBV6-1 to TRBJ2-2; either TRBD1 or TRBD2 may fit D (5 bases each). This CDR3 region has 14 residues. CDR1 is MNHNS and CDR2 is SASEGT in the germline V gene. The V end lost 10 bases, the J end lost 6 bases, and 18 bases lay between the germline ends.